A selection of T cell receptor beta chains follows, all from one sample in a study of identical twins. TCRdb called the 5' RACE reads again in MiXCR, with one record for every CDR3 protein. This table holds 1.5 million to 2 million distinct CDR3 sequences, around 33% found once. The sample comprised cord blood. Every receptor here comes from a newborn girl in good health. CDR3s include the opening cysteine and the closing phenylalanine or tryptophan. A D gene is named only where the DNA matches it firmly. The listing skips clone size in some rows; elsewhere it reads once, few, many or a size class.

TRBD1	.	TRBV20-1	TRBJ1-4	TGCAGTGCTAGCCCCACGGACAGGGGCCCTAATGAAAAACTGTTTTTT	CSASPTDRGPNEKLFF
TRBD1	few	TRBV2	TRBJ1-2	TGTGCCAGCAGCCAACAGGGGCTCCCTAACTATGGCTACACCTTC	CASSQQGLPNYGYTF
TRBD2	.	TRBV13	TRBJ2-3	TGTGCCAGCAGCTGGACTAGCGGGGGGTTAGATACGCAGTATTTT	CASSWTSGGLDTQYF
TRBD2	.	TRBV27	TRBJ2-5	TGTGCCAGCAGTTTAGCGGGGGACCTAGAGACCCAGTACTTC	CASSLAGDLETQYF
.	.	TRBV5-1	TRBJ1-4	TGCGCCAGCAGCTTATTCTCGGCGGCGAATGAAAAACTGTTTTTT	CASSLFSAANEKLFF
.	.	TRBV28	TRBJ2-5	TGTGCCAGCAGTATAGGGTTAGGGGATGAGCAGTACTTC	CASSIGLGDEQYF
TRBD2	once	TRBV24-1	TRBJ2-7	TGTGCCACCAGTGATCCAGCGGGAGGGCCAAGGGGGAGCTCCTACAATGAGCAGTACTTC	CATSDPAGGPRGSSYNEQYF
TRBD1	.	TRBV4-1	TRBJ1-2	TGCGCCAGCAGCCAAGTCGCAGGGGGCGACTATGGCTACACCTTC	CASSQVAGGDYGYTF
.	.	TRBV5-6	TRBJ1-1	TGTGCCAGCAGCTTAATGTTCAGGGAAGTCCCTGAAGCTTTCTTT	CASSLMFREVPEAFF
.	few	TRBV20-1	TRBJ2-3	TGCAGTGCTAGAATGATCACGCAGTATTTT	CSARMITQYF
.	few	TRBV5-1	TRBJ1-5	TGCGCCAGCAGCTCTTATGGCAATCAGCCCCAGCATTTT	CASSSYGNQPQHF
.	few	TRBV11-2	TRBJ2-7	TGTGCCAGCAGCTTAGGAACGGGCCGTGCCTACGAGCAGTACTTC	CASSLGTGRAYEQYF
.	few	TRBV2	TRBJ1-4	TGTGCCAGCAGTGTAATTTCCACAGGCCCTAATGAAAAACTGTTTTTT	CASSVISTGPNEKLFF
.	few	TRBV4-2	TRBJ2-1	TGTGCCAGCAGCCAAGAAGACGATAGGGGTGAGCAGTTCTTC	CASSQEDDRGEQFF
.	.	TRBV29-1	TRBJ2-4	.	CSVGQGAKNIRYF
.	many	TRBV12-3/TRBV12-4	TRBJ1-2	TGTGCCAGCAGTTTTGAGGGGACCCTTTATGGCTACACCTTC	CASSFEGTLYGYTF
.	.	TRBV30	TRBJ2-3	TGTGCCTGGAGTCGGGGGGCCCAAGATACGCAGTATTTT	CAWSRGAQDTQYF
.	few	TRBV2	TRBJ1-6	TGTGCCAGCAGTGCCGGCAGGTCTAATTCACCCCTCCACTTT	CASSAGRSNSPLHF
TRBD1	.	TRBV10-3	TRBJ1-1	TGTGCCGTCAGTTTACAGGGGCTGGGCACTGAAGCTTTCTTT	CAVSLQGLGTEAFF
.	.	TRBV28	TRBJ2-7	TGTGCCGCGGCTTCCTCCTACGAGCAGTACTTC	CAAASSYEQYF
TRBD1	.	TRBV7-2	TRBJ2-7	TGTGCCAGCAGCTCCCGGGACAGGGCCTACTCCTACAATGAGCAGTACTTC	CASSSRDRAYSYNEQYF